This T cell receptor (delta chain) was identified during a study of gamma-delta chains in newborns, infants, children. Across the whole study: Polyclonal expansion of innate γδ T cells after birth follows microbial exposure.

This clone was seen more than once but under ten times. The CDR3 consists of 18 residues. V lost 2 bases, J lost 2 bases, and 2 bases stayed unmatched. Germline CDR1 GEAIGNYY, CDR2 EKD. TCRdb re-called clones from the reads via CATT. The sample lists about 4,900 delta-chain clones; 2.5% to 3% were seen once. The material sequenced was blood. The receptor was isolated from a child who was a newborn, infant or young child, either healthy, febrile or measles-vaccinated (not recorded which). The chain employs TRDV2 and TRDJ3; 13 nucleotides align to TRDD3. CDR3 in amino acids: CACDILGDTPWDTRQMFF. The CDR3 DNA is TGTGCCTGTGACATACTGGGGGATACGCCCTGGGACACCCGACAGATGTTTTTC.